This is a list of T cell receptor beta chains from one sample in a study of blood T cells in healthy people across ages. TCRdb independently ran MiXCR on the 5' RACE reads; one entry per CDR3 protein. Found here are 780,000 or so distinct CDR3 sequences, around a quarter of them singletons; the top ten hold approximately 4%. In addition, the sample was reused for a study of T cells of mothers and their children.

The specimen was blood. The origin of the receptors is a boy aged 5-17 years in good health. Each CDR3 is given with its conserved first and last residue. The D gene is left open where the match is weak. Clone size is stated in some rows and not others, as once, few, many or a class when expanded.

cdr3_aa: CASSAWTGGYEQYF; cdr3_nt: TGTGCCAGCAGCGCCTGGACAGGGGGTTACGAGCAGTACTTC; d_call: TRBD1; cdr3_length: 14; clone_size: few; j_call: TRBJ2-7; v_call: TRBV5-5
cdr3_aa: CVSSVTSGKHNEQFF; cdr3_nt: TGTGTCAGCAGCGTTACTAGCGGGAAGCACAATGAGCAGTTCTTC; d_call: TRBD2; cdr3_length: 15; clone_size: .; j_call: TRBJ2-1; v_call: TRBV6-5
cdr3_aa: CAISEGGGTDTQYF; cdr3_nt: TGTGCCATCAGTGAGGGGGGAGGCACAGATACGCAGTATTTT; d_call: .; cdr3_length: 14; clone_size: .; j_call: TRBJ2-3; v_call: TRBV10-3
cdr3_aa: CSAERGGGEEKLFF; cdr3_nt: TGCAGTGCCGAACGGGGGGGAGGTGAAGAAAAACTGTTTTTT; d_call: .; cdr3_length: 14; clone_size: .; j_call: TRBJ1-4; v_call: TRBV20-1
cdr3_aa: CAISTRKGTGSTDTQYF; cdr3_nt: TGTGCCATCAGTACCAGAAAAGGGACTGGAAGCACAGATACGCAGTATTTT; d_call: .; cdr3_length: 17; clone_size: .; j_call: TRBJ2-3; v_call: TRBV10-3
cdr3_aa: CASSQVSSGVNEQFF; cdr3_nt: TGTGCCAGCAGCCAAGTTTCTAGCGGGGTGAATGAGCAGTTCTTC; d_call: TRBD2; cdr3_length: 15; clone_size: .; j_call: TRBJ2-1; v_call: TRBV3-1
cdr3_aa: CASSWRGQGGYEQYF; cdr3_nt: TGTGCCAGCAGTTGGCGGGGACAGGGTGGCTACGAGCAGTACTTC; d_call: TRBD1; cdr3_length: 15; clone_size: .; j_call: TRBJ2-7; v_call: TRBV27
cdr3_aa: CASIMGTYEQYF; cdr3_nt: TGTGCCAGCATAATGGGGACCTACGAGCAGTACTTC; d_call: .; cdr3_length: 12; clone_size: few; j_call: TRBJ2-7; v_call: TRBV6-1
cdr3_aa: CASSWLTSYNEQFF; cdr3_nt: TGTGCCAGCAGTTGGCTAACCTCCTACAATGAGCAGTTCTTC; d_call: .; cdr3_length: 14; clone_size: few; j_call: TRBJ2-1; v_call: TRBV27
cdr3_aa: CASSPRQTFTEAFF; cdr3_nt: TGTGCCAGCAGCCCGCGACAGACCTTCACTGAAGCTTTCTTT; d_call: .; cdr3_length: 14; clone_size: .; j_call: TRBJ1-1; v_call: TRBV7-9
cdr3_aa: CASRPAGNKNNEQFF; cdr3_nt: TGTGCCAGCAGGCCGGCCGGGAATAAGAACAATGAGCAGTTCTTC; d_call: .; cdr3_length: 15; clone_size: .; j_call: TRBJ2-1; v_call: TRBV12-3/TRBV12-4
cdr3_aa: CASSRQGVEQFF; cdr3_nt: TGTGCCAGCAGTCGACAGGGAGTTGAGCAGTTCTTC; d_call: TRBD1; cdr3_length: 12; clone_size: .; j_call: TRBJ2-1; v_call: TRBV27
cdr3_aa: CASTDRGTTYNEQFF; cdr3_nt: TGTGCCAGCACCGACCGCGGGACTACCTACAATGAGCAGTTCTTC; d_call: TRBD2; cdr3_length: 15; clone_size: once; j_call: TRBJ2-1; v_call: TRBV7-9
cdr3_aa: CASSPKGGGETQYF; cdr3_nt: TGTGCTAGCAGCCCGAAGGGGGGCGGGGAGACCCAGTACTTC; d_call: .; cdr3_length: 14; clone_size: .; j_call: TRBJ2-5; v_call: TRBV7-7
cdr3_aa: CASSEVQGFYEQYF; cdr3_nt: TGTGCCAGCAGTGAAGTGCAGGGTTTTTACGAGCAGTACTTC; d_call: .; cdr3_length: 14; clone_size: few; j_call: TRBJ2-7; v_call: TRBV6-1
cdr3_aa: CASSSGLAGGGTQYF; cdr3_nt: TGTGCCAGCAGCTCGGGACTAGCGGGAGGAGGTACGCAGTATTTT; d_call: TRBD2; cdr3_length: 15; clone_size: .; j_call: TRBJ2-3; v_call: TRBV7-3
cdr3_aa: CASSLSGGLGDTQYF; cdr3_nt: TGTGCCAGCAGTTTATCGGGGGGTTTGGGGGATACGCAGTATTTT; d_call: .; cdr3_length: 15; clone_size: .; j_call: TRBJ2-3; v_call: TRBV27
cdr3_aa: CSASFSGGRSLSNTGELFF; cdr3_nt: TGCAGTGCCTCCTTTAGCGGGGGCCGCTCCCTTTCAAACACCGGGGAGCTGTTTTTT; d_call: TRBD2; cdr3_length: 19; clone_size: .; j_call: TRBJ2-2; v_call: TRBV20-1
cdr3_aa: CASSYLYGEQFF; cdr3_nt: TGTGCCAGCAGTTATCTTTATGGTGAGCAGTTCTTC; d_call: .; cdr3_length: 12; clone_size: .; j_call: TRBJ2-1; v_call: TRBV28
cdr3_aa: CASSFRAAPNYGYTF; cdr3_nt: TGTGCCAGCAGTTTTCGGGCCGCGCCTAACTATGGCTACACCTTC; d_call: .; cdr3_length: 15; clone_size: .; j_call: TRBJ1-2; v_call: TRBV12-3/TRBV12-4
cdr3_aa: CASSRDRGRGFF; cdr3_nt: TGTGCCAGCAGTAGGGACAGGGGGCGCGGGTTCTTC; d_call: TRBD1; cdr3_length: 12; clone_size: few; j_call: TRBJ2-5; v_call: TRBV2
cdr3_aa: CASSEGGKTRGNYGYTF; cdr3_nt: TGTGCCAGCAGTGAAGGTGGAAAGACACGGGGCAACTATGGCTACACCTTC; d_call: .; cdr3_length: 17; clone_size: .; j_call: TRBJ1-2; v_call: TRBV2
cdr3_aa: CSVVLQEAFF; cdr3_nt: TGCAGCGTTGTCTTACAGGAAGCTTTCTTT; d_call: .; cdr3_length: 10; clone_size: .; j_call: TRBJ1-1; v_call: TRBV29-1
cdr3_aa: CASSSRGAGAAFF; cdr3_nt: TGCGCCAGCAGCTCGCGAGGAGCAGGTGCAGCTTTCTTT; d_call: .; cdr3_length: 13; clone_size: .; j_call: TRBJ1-1; v_call: TRBV5-1
cdr3_aa: CAISESETQYF; cdr3_nt: TGTGCCATCAGTGAGTCGGAGACCCAGTACTTC; d_call: .; cdr3_length: 11; clone_size: many; j_call: TRBJ2-5; v_call: TRBV10-3
cdr3_aa: CASSSQRGQGVRNTIYF; cdr3_nt: TGTGCCAGCAGCTCTCAACGGGGACAGGGGGTCAGAAACACCATATATTTT; d_call: TRBD1; cdr3_length: 17; clone_size: few; j_call: TRBJ1-3; v_call: TRBV7-9
cdr3_aa: CASSPTQLNEKLFF; cdr3_nt: TGTGCCAGCTCACCTACTCAGCTTAATGAAAAACTGTTTTTT; d_call: .; cdr3_length: 14; clone_size: .; j_call: TRBJ1-4; v_call: TRBV18
cdr3_aa: CASSLGAGFMSYEQFF; cdr3_nt: TGTGCCAGCAGCTTAGGGGCCGGGTTTATGTCCTATGAGCAGTTCTTC; d_call: .; cdr3_length: 16; clone_size: .; j_call: TRBJ2-1; v_call: TRBV11-2
cdr3_aa: CASSLYKSRTYEQYF; cdr3_nt: TGTGCCAGCAGTTTATACAAGTCTCGAACCTACGAGCAGTACTTC; d_call: .; cdr3_length: 15; clone_size: few; j_call: TRBJ2-7; v_call: TRBV28
cdr3_aa: CSALHGTALGELFF; cdr3_nt: TGCAGTGCGCTACACGGAACGGCCCTCGGGGAGCTGTTTTTT; d_call: .; cdr3_length: 14; clone_size: few; j_call: TRBJ2-2; v_call: TRBV20-1
cdr3_aa: CASSIGFSEQYF; cdr3_nt: TGTGCCAGCAGCATTGGATTTAGCGAGCAGTACTTC; d_call: .; cdr3_length: 12; clone_size: .; j_call: TRBJ2-7; v_call: TRBV12-3/TRBV12-4
cdr3_aa: CASSLSFSLSGANVLTF; cdr3_nt: TGTGCCAGCAGTTTGTCTTTCTCTCTCTCTGGGGCCAACGTCCTGACTTTC; d_call: .; cdr3_length: 17; clone_size: few; j_call: TRBJ2-6; v_call: TRBV28
cdr3_aa: CSASHFSGRNYGYTF; cdr3_nt: TGCAGTGCTAGTCACTTTAGCGGGAGAAACTATGGCTACACCTTC; d_call: .; cdr3_length: 15; clone_size: .; j_call: TRBJ1-2; v_call: TRBV20-1
cdr3_aa: CASSSGTSGGDTQYF; cdr3_nt: TGTGCCAGCAGCTCCGGGACTAGCGGGGGGGATACGCAGTATTTT; d_call: TRBD2; cdr3_length: 15; clone_size: .; j_call: TRBJ2-3; v_call: TRBV7-3
cdr3_aa: CASSQEGPGTSGSRSEQFF; cdr3_nt: TGCGCCAGCAGCCAAGAGGGCCCCGGGACTAGCGGGAGTCGGAGTGAGCAGTTCTTC; d_call: TRBD2; cdr3_length: 19; clone_size: .; j_call: TRBJ2-1; v_call: TRBV4-3
cdr3_aa: CASSTMGQGTYEQYF; cdr3_nt: TGTGCCAGCAGTACTATGGGACAGGGGACCTACGAGCAGTACTTC; d_call: TRBD1; cdr3_length: 15; clone_size: .; j_call: TRBJ2-7; v_call: TRBV12-3/TRBV12-4
cdr3_aa: CASSHVGGGETQYF; cdr3_nt: TGTGCCAGCAGCCATGTGGGAGGAGGGGAGACCCAGTACTTC; d_call: .; cdr3_length: 14; clone_size: .; j_call: TRBJ2-5; v_call: TRBV4-2
cdr3_aa: CASSSTTKLFF; cdr3_nt: TGTGCCAGCAGTTCGACGACAAAACTGTTTTTT; d_call: .; cdr3_length: 11; clone_size: few; j_call: TRBJ1-4; v_call: TRBV6-2/TRBV6-3
cdr3_aa: CASSLILGDEQYF; cdr3_nt: TGCGCCAGCAGCTTGATACTTGGGGACGAGCAGTACTTC; d_call: .; cdr3_length: 13; clone_size: few; j_call: TRBJ2-7; v_call: TRBV5-1
cdr3_aa: CATSPPFAGTSTGELFF; cdr3_nt: TGTGCCACCTCACCACCGTTTGCGGGGACCAGCACCGGGGAGCTGTTTTTT; d_call: .; cdr3_length: 17; clone_size: .; j_call: TRBJ2-2; v_call: TRBV18
cdr3_aa: CASSPDLLAGLADTQYF; cdr3_nt: TGTGCCAGCAGCCCGGACCTCCTAGCGGGATTAGCAGATACGCAGTATTTT; d_call: TRBD2; cdr3_length: 17; clone_size: once; j_call: TRBJ2-3; v_call: TRBV3-1
cdr3_aa: CASSTRPGLQETQYF; cdr3_nt: TGTGCCAGCAGTACGCGTCCGGGACTACAAGAGACCCAGTACTTC; d_call: TRBD2; cdr3_length: 15; clone_size: few; j_call: TRBJ2-5; v_call: TRBV12-3/TRBV12-4
cdr3_aa: CASSFVGLAGVGGETQYF; cdr3_nt: TGTGCCAGCAGCTTTGTGGGACTAGCGGGAGTTGGAGGAGAGACCCAGTACTTC; d_call: TRBD2; cdr3_length: 18; clone_size: .; j_call: TRBJ2-5; v_call: TRBV7-8
cdr3_aa: CASSQRGASRETQYF; cdr3_nt: TGTGCCAGCAGCCAACGGGGGGCGAGTAGGGAGACCCAGTACTTC; d_call: .; cdr3_length: 15; clone_size: .; j_call: TRBJ2-5; v_call: TRBV3-1
cdr3_aa: CASSPTSTGREQYF; cdr3_nt: TGTGCCAGCAGTCCAACGTCGACAGGCCGCGAGCAGTACTTC; d_call: .; cdr3_length: 14; clone_size: .; j_call: TRBJ2-7; v_call: TRBV12-3/TRBV12-4
cdr3_aa: CASSLVGQLTDTQYF; cdr3_nt: TGTGCCAGCAGCTTAGTGGGGCAGCTCACAGATACGCAGTATTTT; d_call: .; cdr3_length: 15; clone_size: once; j_call: TRBJ2-3; v_call: TRBV11-2
cdr3_aa: CSARAESRPFYEQYF; cdr3_nt: TGCAGTGCTAGAGCCGAATCTCGGCCTTTCTACGAGCAGTACTTC; d_call: .; cdr3_length: 15; clone_size: few; j_call: TRBJ2-7; v_call: TRBV20-1
cdr3_aa: CASSSTGGAEAFF; cdr3_nt: TGTGCCAGCAGCTCCACAGGGGGCGCAGAAGCTTTCTTT; d_call: TRBD1; cdr3_length: 13; clone_size: .; j_call: TRBJ1-1; v_call: TRBV12-3/TRBV12-4
cdr3_aa: CASSPGAGVPGELFF; cdr3_nt: TGTGCCAGCAGCCCCGGGGCGGGGGTGCCCGGGGAGCTGTTTTTT; d_call: TRBD2; cdr3_length: 15; clone_size: .; j_call: TRBJ2-2; v_call: TRBV7-8
cdr3_aa: CASSQQGGSIQYF; cdr3_nt: TGTGCCAGCAGCCAACAGGGGGGTAGCATTCAGTACTTC; d_call: .; cdr3_length: 13; clone_size: .; j_call: TRBJ2-4; v_call: TRBV14
cdr3_aa: CASSLEGLAGVEQYF; cdr3_nt: TGCGCCAGCAGCTTGGAGGGACTAGCGGGAGTCGAGCAGTACTTC; d_call: TRBD2; cdr3_length: 15; clone_size: .; j_call: TRBJ2-7; v_call: TRBV5-1
cdr3_aa: CSPSSSSNSQYF; cdr3_nt: TGCAGTCCATCTAGCTCCTCAAACTCCCAGTACTTC; d_call: .; cdr3_length: 12; clone_size: few; j_call: TRBJ2-5; v_call: TRBV20-1
cdr3_aa: CASSLAGTGRQETQYF; cdr3_nt: TGTGCCAGCAGTTTGGCCGGGACAGGGAGGCAAGAGACCCAGTACTTC; d_call: TRBD1; cdr3_length: 16; clone_size: .; j_call: TRBJ2-5; v_call: TRBV12-3/TRBV12-4
cdr3_aa: CASSLTDRVFGNEQFF; cdr3_nt: TGTGCCAGCAGCTTAACCGACAGGGTGTTTGGCAATGAGCAGTTCTTC; d_call: TRBD1; cdr3_length: 16; clone_size: .; j_call: TRBJ2-1; v_call: TRBV7-3
cdr3_aa: CASLRDHGGYTF; cdr3_nt: TGTGCCAGCCTGCGGGACCACGGGGGCTACACCTTC; d_call: .; cdr3_length: 12; clone_size: .; j_call: TRBJ1-2; v_call: TRBV28